This T cell receptor beta chain derives from a study of blood T cell repertoires in COVID-19. On the study more broadly: PBMCs, B-cell-depleted T cells, or T cells provided the cDNA or gDNA that made up the material.

Looked up from germline, CDR1 is MDHEN and CDR2 is SYDVKM. The CDR3 is 15 residues long. V was pared by 5 bases and J by 4 bases, with 18 bases between. Sequencing used immunoSEQ multiplex PCR; TCRdb keeps in-frame clones, though not all of them. The sample holds about 260,000 clones, over 80% seen once. The source of this sequence is a woman in her twenties or thirties with acute COVID-19. The material sequenced was PBMCs or T cells enriched from blood (not recorded which). V usage is TRBV28 and J usage is TRBJ2-7, with D tentatively TRBD1 (6 bases). The CDR3 DNA is TGTGCCAGCAGTCTTTATCGGCAGGGGTCTTACGAGCAGTACTTC. This gives the protein CASSLYRQGSYEQYF.